A selection of T cell receptor beta chains follows, all from one sample in a study of identical twins. One entry per CDR3 protein results from TCRdb running MiXCR on the 5' RACE reads. The table includes about 240,000 distinct CDR3 sequences, 10% to 13% detected once. The sample was memory T cells sorted from blood. These receptors all stem from a man aged 45-60 years in good health. Both conserved end residues are part of each CDR3. D genes are given only for firm matches. Clone size is stated in some rows and not others, as once, few, many or a class when expanded.

>TRBV12-3/TRBV12-4|TRBJ2-5|many|NA
CASSSLRVGETQYF
TGTGCCAGCAGCTCCCTCAGGGTAGGAGAGACCCAGTACTTC
>TRBV30|TRBJ1-3|few|TRBD1
CALYRDRAHSGNTIYF
TGTGCCTTATACCGGGACAGGGCACACTCTGGAAACACCATATATTTT
>TRBV6-1|TRBJ2-7|NA|TRBD2
CATTGLAGDEQYF
TGTGCCACCACAGGACTAGCGGGGGACGAGCAGTACTTC
>TRBV20-1|TRBJ2-7|NA|NA
CSARDLNTITYEQYF
TGCAGTGCTAGAGATCTCAACACTATAACCTACGAGCAGTACTTC
>TRBV30|TRBJ2-2|NA|NA
CAWSRIGRLRPNTGELFF
TGTGCCTGGAGTAGGATAGGGCGACTTCGACCGAACACCGGGGAGCTGTTTTTT
>TRBV7-2|TRBJ1-1|many|NA
CASSLKGQRNTEAFF
TGTGCCAGCAGCCTGAAGGGGCAGAGGAACACTGAAGCTTTCTTT
>TRBV10-3|TRBJ1-6|NA|TRBD1
CAISGAGGNSPLHF
TGTGCCATCAGTGGGGCAGGGGGGAATTCACCCCTCCACTTT
>TRBV3-1|TRBJ1-1|NA|NA
CASKRGDAEAFF
TGTGCCAGCAAGCGAGGGGACGCCGAAGCTTTCTTT
>TRBV2|TRBJ1-4|many|NA
CASSATGILKLEEKLFF
TGTGCCAGCAGTGCCACCGGGATCCTCAAACTAGAAGAAAAACTGTTTTTT
>TRBV12-3/TRBV12-4|TRBJ1-1|many|NA
CASSQGGRYTEAFF
TGTGCCAGCAGTCAAGGGGGGCGGTACACTGAAGCTTTCTTT
>TRBV12-3/TRBV12-4|TRBJ2-3|few|TRBD2
CASSQTGGADTQYF
TGTGCCAGCAGTCAAACGGGAGGCGCAGATACGCAGTATTTT
>TRBV20-1|TRBJ2-7|many|NA
CSATRLAYEQYF
TGCAGTGCTACTCGTTTGGCCTACGAGCAGTACTTC
>TRBV18|TRBJ2-7|many|TRBD1
CASSPGGTGGSEQYF
TGTGCCAGCTCACCGGGTGGGACAGGGGGCTCCGAGCAGTACTTC
>TRBV5-6|TRBJ2-5|few|TRBD2
CASSPPRLAGGTNYQETQYF
TGTGCCAGCAGCCCGCCCCGACTAGCGGGGGGGACAAATTACCAAGAGACCCAGTACTTC
>TRBV20-1|TRBJ2-3|few|TRBD2
CSARAASGKGLGTDTQYF
TGCAGTGCTAGAGCGGCTAGCGGGAAAGGATTAGGCACAGATACGCAGTATTTT
>TRBV10-2|TRBJ2-3|NA|NA
CASSDSGPTDTQYF
TGCGCCAGCAGTGACAGTGGGCCCACAGATACGCAGTATTTT
>TRBV3-1|TRBJ1-3|few|TRBD1
CASSRAPGQGSGNTIYF
TGTGCCAGCAGCCGAGCCCCGGGACAGGGGAGCGGAAACACCATATATTTT
>TRBV12-3/TRBV12-4|TRBJ1-2|NA|NA
CASSTVRPTIRANYGYTF
TGTGCCAGCAGTACCGTACGTCCGACAATTCGGGCGAACTATGGCTACACCTTC
>TRBV9|TRBJ2-7|many|NA
CASSPDGYYSYEQYF
TGTGCCAGCAGCCCAGACGGCTACTACTCCTACGAGCAGTACTTC
>TRBV7-3|TRBJ2-1|many|TRBD2
CASSFLPNVAGGKNNEQFF
TGTGCCAGCAGCTTCCTACCGAACGTAGCGGGTGGGAAGAACAATGAGCAGTTCTTC
>TRBV5-1|TRBJ1-1|NA|TRBD1
CASSLVQGENTEAFF
TGCGCCAGCAGCTTGGTACAGGGGGAGAACACTGAAGCTTTCTTT
>TRBV9|TRBJ2-3|many|NA
CASSVAGSRSYSTDTQYF
TGTGCCAGCAGCGTAGCTGGGAGCCGCTCGTACAGCACAGATACGCAGTATTTT
>TRBV7-3|TRBJ1-1|few|NA
CASSFNGGEAFF
TGTGCCAGCAGCTTTAACGGAGGGGAAGCTTTCTTT
>TRBV6-2/TRBV6-3|TRBJ1-5|few|TRBD1
CASTKGQGLQPQHF
TGTGCCAGCACGAAGGGACAGGGGCTTCAGCCCCAGCATTTT
>TRBV6-6|TRBJ2-5|many|NA
CASSDTQETQYF
TGTGCCAGCAGCGACACCCAAGAGACCCAGTACTTC
>TRBV28|TRBJ1-1|many|TRBD1
CASSLGDRVTTEAFF
TGTGCCAGCAGTTTAGGGGACAGGGTCACCACTGAAGCTTTCTTT
>TRBV10-3|TRBJ2-1|NA|TRBD2
CAISEAPGLADSYNEQFF
TGTGCCATCAGTGAGGCGCCGGGACTAGCGGACTCCTACAATGAGCAGTTCTTC
>TRBV7-9|TRBJ1-2|many|TRBD1
CASSSLKSGTGSYGYTF
TGTGCCAGCAGCTCATTAAAGAGTGGGACAGGGTCTTATGGCTACACCTTC
>TRBV6-2/TRBV6-3|TRBJ2-1|many|NA
CASSPRLDSNEQFF
TGTGCCAGCAGTCCCAGACTAGACTCCAATGAGCAGTTCTTC
>TRBV7-2|TRBJ2-7|many|NA
CASSLYLYSYEQYF
TGTGCCAGCAGCCTGTACTTGTACTCCTACGAGCAGTACTTC
>TRBV29-1|TRBJ1-1|many|NA
CSVEEQMNTEAFF
TGCAGCGTTGAGGAACAGATGAACACTGAAGCTTTCTTT
>TRBV5-1|TRBJ2-7|many|TRBD1
CASSNPGQGTYEQYF
TGCGCCAGCAGCAACCCGGGACAGGGTACCTACGAGCAGTACTTC
>TRBV10-3|TRBJ2-1|few|TRBD1
CAISEPRQGGSYNEQFF
TGTGCCATCAGTGAGCCGAGACAGGGGGGCTCCTACAATGAGCAGTTCTTC
>TRBV5-4|TRBJ2-2|many|TRBD2
CASTLGRGPGLSNTGELFF
TGTGCCAGCACCCTTGGGAGGGGACCAGGCTTATCGAACACCGGGGAGCTGTTTTTT
>TRBV6-1|TRBJ2-4|many|TRBD1
CASSLGTGVAKNIQYF
TGTGCCAGCAGCCTTGGGACAGGGGTGGCCAAAAACATTCAGTACTTC
>TRBV5-1|TRBJ2-2|few|NA
CASSLIASNTGELFF
TGCGCCAGCAGCTTGATAGCTTCGAACACCGGGGAGCTGTTTTTT
>TRBV4-3|TRBJ2-1|many|NA
CASSQDGVDPSYNEQFF
TGCGCCAGCAGCCAAGATGGGGTAGACCCCTCCTACAATGAGCAGTTCTTC
>TRBV24-1|TRBJ2-2|few|NA
CATRSGATGELFF
TGTGCCACCAGATCAGGGGCTACCGGGGAGCTGTTTTTT
>TRBV6-4|TRBJ2-2|NA|NA
CASRGEGNTGELFF
TGTGCCAGCAGAGGCGAGGGAAACACCGGGGAGCTGTTTTTT
>TRBV2|TRBJ1-1|NA|NA
CASRLLPDTEAFF
TGTGCCAGCAGGCTACTACCGGACACTGAAGCTTTCTTT
>TRBV15|TRBJ2-5|NA|TRBD2
CATSAEAGRETQYF
TGTGCCACCAGCGCAGAAGCGGGGAGAGAGACCCAGTACTTC
>TRBV29-1|TRBJ1-2|NA|NA
CSVDEDGYTF
TGCAGCGTTGATGAGGATGGCTACACCTTC
>TRBV4-1|TRBJ1-4|NA|TRBD1
CASSQESTGVGEKLFF
TGCGCCAGCAGCCAAGAGAGTACAGGGGTAGGTGAAAAACTGTTTTTT
>TRBV20-1|TRBJ2-5|many|NA
CSASGVEETQYF
TGCAGTGCTAGCGGGGTGGAAGAGACCCAGTACTTC
>TRBV7-9|TRBJ2-3|many|TRBD2
CASSSLAGLDTQYF
TGTGCCAGCAGCTCACTAGCGGGCCTCGATACGCAGTATTTT
>TRBV13|TRBJ2-5|many|NA
CASSRETQYF
TGTGCCAGCAGCCGTGAGACCCAGTACTTC
>TRBV28|TRBJ2-5|NA|NA
CASSTPDRKETQYF
TGTGCCAGCAGTACGCCCGACAGAAAAGAGACCCAGTACTTC
>TRBV7-3|TRBJ2-2|NA|TRBD2
CASSLTPAGDGTGELFF
TGTGCCAGCAGCTTAACCCCGGCGGGAGATGGGACCGGGGAGCTGTTTTTT
>TRBV7-2|TRBJ2-1|few|TRBD2
CASSFESGRANEQFF
TGTGCCAGCAGCTTCGAAAGCGGGAGAGCTAATGAGCAGTTCTTC
>TRBV12-3/TRBV12-4|TRBJ1-2|few|TRBD1
CASNRQGAWDGYTF
TGTGCCAGCAACCGCCAGGGGGCATGGGATGGCTACACCTTC
>TRBV30|TRBJ2-5|many|NA
CAWSVTGLQETQYF
TGTGCCTGGAGTGTCACGGGGTTACAAGAGACCCAGTACTTC
>TRBV20-1|TRBJ1-5|many|NA
CSASQPYSNQPQHF
TGCAGTGCTTCTCAGCCTTATAGCAATCAGCCCCAGCATTTT
>TRBV5-1|TRBJ2-7|few|NA
CASSLDRGSLHEQYF
TGCGCCAGCAGCTTGGACCGGGGGTCTCTCCACGAGCAGTACTTC
>TRBV3-1|TRBJ1-3|many|NA
CASSPRTPYSGNTIYF
TGTGCCAGCAGCCCTCGGACGCCATACTCTGGAAACACCATATATTTT
>TRBV5-4|TRBJ1-2|NA|TRBD1
CASSRRDRLNYGYTF
TGTGCCAGCAGCCGCCGGGACAGGCTAAACTATGGCTACACCTTC
>TRBV10-3|TRBJ2-2|NA|NA
CAISESQVTGELFF
TGTGCCATCAGTGAGTCGCAGGTCACCGGGGAGCTGTTTTTT
>TRBV20-1|TRBJ1-5|NA|TRBD1
CSALGTVNQPQHF
TGCAGTGCTTTGGGGACAGTCAATCAGCCCCAGCATTTT
>TRBV6-6|TRBJ2-1|many|TRBD2
CASSYDRAKTFTSGRASSYNEQFF
TGTGCCAGCAGTTACGACCGGGCGAAAACGTTTACTAGCGGGAGGGCTAGCTCCTACAATGAGCAGTTCTTC
>TRBV27|TRBJ1-3|many|NA
CASSPDSGSGNTIYF
TGTGCCAGCAGCCCTGACAGTGGGTCTGGAAACACCATATATTTT